Listed here is a single T cell receptor (beta chain). The antigen remains unidentified. The entry originates in a study of shared clonotypes between healthy human individuals. As for the study in general: Used for every donor were three CD4 naive, three CD4 memory, two CD8 naive and one CD8 memory plate.

Points from the study as a whole: Generally, naive subsets (rather than memory subsets) showed larger estimated richness.

This CDR3 has 17 residues. Here immunoSEQ multiplex PCR was the method, and the copy in TCRdb shows in-frame clones only, minus some. The sample carries millions of clones, approximately 95% recorded once. V is TRBV21-1 and J is TRBJ2-1; the table's D call TRBD2 went unverified against the DNA. TRBV21-1 represents a pseudogene. The sample consisted of naive CD4+ T cells from PBMCs. The subset is: CD45RA+ positively selected. This sequence was found in a young man in good health. Some clones in this sample may be carry-over from other donors' samples. CDR3 coding DNA: TGTGCCAGCAGCAAAGATCTAGCGGGAGCTTTCGACAATGAGCAGTTCTTC. Amino acids: CASSKDLAGAFDNEQFF.